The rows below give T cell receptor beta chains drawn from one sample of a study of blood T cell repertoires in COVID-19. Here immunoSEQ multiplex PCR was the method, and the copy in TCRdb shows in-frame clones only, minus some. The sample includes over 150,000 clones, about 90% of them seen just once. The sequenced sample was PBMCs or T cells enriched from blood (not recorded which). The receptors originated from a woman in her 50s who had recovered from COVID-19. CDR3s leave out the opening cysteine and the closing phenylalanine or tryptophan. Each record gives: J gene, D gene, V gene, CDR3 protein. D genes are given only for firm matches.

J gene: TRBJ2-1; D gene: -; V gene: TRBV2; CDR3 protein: ASRRVAVEQF
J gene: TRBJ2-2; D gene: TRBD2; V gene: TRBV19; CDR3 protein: ASSIERLAGGSNTGELF
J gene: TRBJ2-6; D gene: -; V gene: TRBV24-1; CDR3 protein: ATSDTPPATGSGANVLT
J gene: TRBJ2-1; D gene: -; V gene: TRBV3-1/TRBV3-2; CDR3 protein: ASSTLEYNEQF
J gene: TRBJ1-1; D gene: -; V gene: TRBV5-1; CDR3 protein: ASSLAVLPNTEAF
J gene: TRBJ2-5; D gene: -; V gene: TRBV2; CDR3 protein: ASSVRRLETQY
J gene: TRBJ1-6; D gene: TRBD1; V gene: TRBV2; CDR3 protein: ASRFTDRENSPLH
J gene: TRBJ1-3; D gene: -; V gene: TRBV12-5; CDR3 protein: ASGSSSGNTIY
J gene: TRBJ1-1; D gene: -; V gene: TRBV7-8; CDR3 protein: ASSLDGPIYTEAF
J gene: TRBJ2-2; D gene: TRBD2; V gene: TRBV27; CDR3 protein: ASSPRTSGRVNTGELF
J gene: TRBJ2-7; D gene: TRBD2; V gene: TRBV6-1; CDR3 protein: ASSEASGGTYEQY
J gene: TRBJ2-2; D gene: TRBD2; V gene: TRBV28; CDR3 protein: ASSYGLAGNTGELF
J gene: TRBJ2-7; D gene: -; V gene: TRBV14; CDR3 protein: ASSPQGFNEQY
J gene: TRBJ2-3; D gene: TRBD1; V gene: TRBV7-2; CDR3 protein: ASSPAKWQGASDTQY
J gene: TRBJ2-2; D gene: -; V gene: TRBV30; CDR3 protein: ARVRNSNTGELF
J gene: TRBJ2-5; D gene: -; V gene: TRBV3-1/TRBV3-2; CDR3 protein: ASSQGRGTQY
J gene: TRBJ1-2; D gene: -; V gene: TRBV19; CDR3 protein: ASSSQGDYGYT
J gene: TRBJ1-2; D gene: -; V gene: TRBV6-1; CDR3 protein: ASSEPNRVAYGYT
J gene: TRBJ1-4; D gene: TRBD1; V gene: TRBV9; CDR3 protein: ASSVGTGQKLF
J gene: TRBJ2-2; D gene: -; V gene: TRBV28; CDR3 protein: ASQQGLTGELF
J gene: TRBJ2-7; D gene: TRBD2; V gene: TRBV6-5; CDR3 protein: ASRGTGGEQY
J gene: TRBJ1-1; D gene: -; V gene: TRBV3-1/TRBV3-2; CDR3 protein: ASSWSNRENTEAF
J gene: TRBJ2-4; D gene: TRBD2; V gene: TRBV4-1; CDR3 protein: ASSQDGAGGTKNIQY
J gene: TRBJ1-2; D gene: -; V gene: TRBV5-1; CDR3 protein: ASSYGGGEGYT
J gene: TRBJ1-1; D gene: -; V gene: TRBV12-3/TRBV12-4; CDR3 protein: ASSFTGDTEAF
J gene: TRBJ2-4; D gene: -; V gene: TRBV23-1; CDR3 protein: ASRTKENIQY
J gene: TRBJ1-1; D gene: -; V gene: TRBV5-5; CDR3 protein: ASSLDWLNTEAF
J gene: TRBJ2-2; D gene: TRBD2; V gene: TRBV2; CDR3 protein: ASKASGSAGELF
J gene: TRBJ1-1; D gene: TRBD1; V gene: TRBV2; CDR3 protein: ASSGTGNANTEAF
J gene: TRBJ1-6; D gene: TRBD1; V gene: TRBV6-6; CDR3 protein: ASSYGDRASPLH
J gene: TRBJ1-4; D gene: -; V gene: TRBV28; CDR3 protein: ASSLGGTNEKLF
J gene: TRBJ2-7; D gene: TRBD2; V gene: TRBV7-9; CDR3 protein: ASSRGLAGPYEQY
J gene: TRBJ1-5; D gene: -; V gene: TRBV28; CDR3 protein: ASSIRNQPQH